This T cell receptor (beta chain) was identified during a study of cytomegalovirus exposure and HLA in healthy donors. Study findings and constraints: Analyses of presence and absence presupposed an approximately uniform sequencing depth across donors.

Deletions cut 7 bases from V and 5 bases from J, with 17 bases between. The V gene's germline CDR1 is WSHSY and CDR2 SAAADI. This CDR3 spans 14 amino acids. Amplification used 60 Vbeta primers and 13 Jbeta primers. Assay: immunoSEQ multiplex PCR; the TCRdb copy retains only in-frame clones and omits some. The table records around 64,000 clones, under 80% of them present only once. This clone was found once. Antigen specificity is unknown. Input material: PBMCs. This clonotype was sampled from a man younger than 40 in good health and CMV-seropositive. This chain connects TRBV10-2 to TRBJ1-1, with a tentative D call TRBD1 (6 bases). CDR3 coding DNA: TGCGCCAGCACAGGGGTGCTATTGGGGACTGAAGCTTTCTTT. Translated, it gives CASTGVLLGTEAFF.